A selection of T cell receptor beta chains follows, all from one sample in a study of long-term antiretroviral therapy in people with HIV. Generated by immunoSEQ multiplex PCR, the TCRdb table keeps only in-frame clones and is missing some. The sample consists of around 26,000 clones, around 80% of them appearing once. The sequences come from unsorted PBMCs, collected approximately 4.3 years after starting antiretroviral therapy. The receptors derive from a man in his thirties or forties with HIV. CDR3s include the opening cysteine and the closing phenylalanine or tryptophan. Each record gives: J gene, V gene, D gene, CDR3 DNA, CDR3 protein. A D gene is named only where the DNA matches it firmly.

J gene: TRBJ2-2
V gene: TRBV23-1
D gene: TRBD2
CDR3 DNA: TGCGCCAGCAGTCAATGTGCTGGACTAGCGAGGGCCGGGGAGCTGTTTTTT
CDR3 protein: CASSQCAGLARAGELFF

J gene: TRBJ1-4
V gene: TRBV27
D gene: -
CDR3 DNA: TGTGCCAGCAGTTGGGGGCGAGGAGGTGAAAAACTGTTTTTT
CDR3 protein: CASSWGRGGEKLFF

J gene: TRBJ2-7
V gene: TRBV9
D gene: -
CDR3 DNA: TGTGCCAGCAGCGTCCAGGGGCAGAACTACGAGCAGTACTTC
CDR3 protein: CASSVQGQNYEQYF

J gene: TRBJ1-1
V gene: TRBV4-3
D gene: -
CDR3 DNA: TGCGCCAGCAGCCTCTTCCCTCCGGGACAAGGGAACACTGAAGCTTTCTTT
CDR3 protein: CASSLFPPGQGNTEAFF

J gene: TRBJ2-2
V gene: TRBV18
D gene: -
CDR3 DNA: TGTGCCAGCTCCCCACTGTCATATTCGAACACCGGGGAGCTGTTTTTT
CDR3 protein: CASSPLSYSNTGELFF

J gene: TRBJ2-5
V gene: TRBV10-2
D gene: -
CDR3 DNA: TGCGCCAGCAGTGAGTCGGGGGTCTCTGAGACCCAGTACTTC
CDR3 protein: CASSESGVSETQYF

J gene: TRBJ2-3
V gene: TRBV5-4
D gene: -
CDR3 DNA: TGTGCCAGCAGCTTGAGTGTGTTGGCGACAGATACGCAGTATTTT
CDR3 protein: CASSLSVLATDTQYF

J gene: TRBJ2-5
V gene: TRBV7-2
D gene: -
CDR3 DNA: TGTGCCAGCAGCCCCAAGCGCTACCAAGAGACCCAGTACTTC
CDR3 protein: CASSPKRYQETQYF

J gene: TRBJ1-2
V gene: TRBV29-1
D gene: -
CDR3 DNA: TGCAGCGTTGAAGGTCTAGCAGGGTCCGACTACTATGGCTACACCTTC
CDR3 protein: CSVEGLAGSDYYGYTF

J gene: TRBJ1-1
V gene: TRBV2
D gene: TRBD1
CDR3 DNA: TGTGCCAGCAGCTTTGACAGGGTGGGCGCTGAAGCTTTCTTT
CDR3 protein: CASSFDRVGAEAFF

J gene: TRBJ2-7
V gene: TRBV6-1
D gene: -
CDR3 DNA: TGTGCCAGCAGACAAGGCCGGGACGCTTTATACGAGCAGTACTTC
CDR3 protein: CASRQGRDALYEQYF

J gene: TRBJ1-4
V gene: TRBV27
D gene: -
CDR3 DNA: TGTGCCAGCAGTTTCTTTGCAGGGCAACAAGAAAAACTGTTTTTT
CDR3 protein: CASSFFAGQQEKLFF

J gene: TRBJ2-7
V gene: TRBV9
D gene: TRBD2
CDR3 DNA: TGTGCCAGCAGCGTAGCGGCTAGCGGGACCTACGAGCAGTACTTC
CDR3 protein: CASSVAASGTYEQYF